These 22 T cell receptor beta chains were all obtained from the same sample, sequenced in a study of PD-L1 blockade in urothelial cancer. Data came from immunoSEQ multiplex PCR; TCRdb stores just in-frame clones and leaves some out. This table holds 49,000 or so clones, around 79% found once. This sample's time point: pretreatment peripheral blood. This material consisted of PBMCs, taken around atezolizumab (anti-PD-L1) treatment. The receptors derive from a man in his 70s with urothelial cancer.

The chain is built from TRBV30 and TRBJ2-1, with 10 bases fitting TRBD2. V was clipped by 0 bases and J by 1 base; unmatched bases: 6. The CDR3 loop spans 17 amino acids. Germline CDR1 GTSNPN, CDR2 SVGIG (reference sequence). The CDR3 here is CAWSVLNSGRSYNEQFF. CDR3 sequence (DNA): TGTGCCTGGAGTGTACTAAATAGCGGGAGGTCCTACAATGAGCAGTTCTTC. The full variable domain, completed using reference TRBV30 and TRBJ2-1, is SQTIHQWPATLVQPVGSPLSLECTVEGTSNPNLYWYRQAAGRGLQLLFYSVGIGQISSEVPQNLSASRPQDRQFILSSKKLLLSDSGFYLCAWSVLNSGRSYNEQFFGPGTRLTVL.

The table lists this clone with a few counts. The V and J genes are TRBV28 and TRBJ2-7; 8 bases agree with TRBD2. Germline V lookup: CDR1 MDHEN, CDR2 SYDVKM. V trimming: 6 bases; J trimming: 1 base; junction bases outside the gene matches: 14. The CDR3 extends over 17 amino acids. The CDR3 DNA sequence: TGTGCCAGCAGCCCGGCGGGTCTAGCGGGCCTGTCCTACGAGCAGTACTTC. Encoded protein: CASSPAGLAGLSYEQYF.

The chain couples TRBV6-6 to TRBJ2-7, with 7 nucleotides matching TRBD1. CDR1 is MNHNY and CDR2 is SVGAGI in the germline V gene (reference sequence). V was clipped by 8 bases and J by 3 bases; unmatched bases: 16. The CDR3 has 16 amino acids. CDR3 sequence reads: CASSKQGSLGSYEQYF. CDR3 coding DNA: TGTGCCAGCTCAAAACAGGGGAGTCTTGGTAGCTACGAGCAGTACTTC.

The CDR3 coding sequence is TGCGCCAGCAGCTTGGATAGCTATAGCACAGATACGCAGTATTTT. It yields the protein CASSLDSYSTDTQYF. This chain links TRBV5-1 with TRBJ2-3; D is uncertain. Germline CDR1 SGHRS, CDR2 YFSETQ. The CDR3 loop spans 15 amino acids. V lost 0 bases and J lost 0, with 8 bases in between. The full variable domain, completed using reference TRBV5-1 and TRBJ2-3, is KAGVTQTPRYLIKTRGQQVTLSCSPISGHRSVSWYQQTPGQGLQFLFEYFSETQRNKGNFPGRFSGRQFSNSRSEMNVSTLELGDSALYLCASSLDSYSTDTQYFGPGTRLTVL.

DNA of the CDR3: TGTGCCAGCAGCTTGGGAGACGAGCAGTACTTC. It yields the protein CASSLGDEQYF. The chain combines TRBV5-6 with TRBJ2-7, with D unresolved. Per germline, CDR1 SGHDT and CDR2 YYEEEE. V was pared by 0 bases and J by 5 bases, with 3 bases between. The CDR3 covers 11 residues.

The rearrangement uses TRBV6-1 and TRBJ1-2; the match to TRBD1 covers 7 bases. The CDR3 spans 13 residues. Germline V gene data show CDR1 as MNHNS and CDR2 as SASEGT. The V gene end was trimmed by 4 bases and the J gene end by 12 bases; junction bases not matched to a gene: 11. CDR3 nucleotides: TGTGCCAGCAGTGGGGACAGCCCCCTGAGGCACACCTTC. Translating it yields CASSGDSPLRHTF.

The chain links TRBV13 to TRBJ1-4; TRBD1 agrees at 7 bases. V lost 5 bases to trimming and J lost 7 bases; unmatched junction nucleotides: 7. This CDR3 has 14 amino acids. Germline values: CDR1 PRHDT, CDR2 FYEKMQ (reference sequence). CDR3 DNA sequence: TGTGCCAGCAGCCGTGGACAGGATGTTGAAAAACTGTTTTTT. It translates to CASSRGQDVEKLFF.

The chain uses TRBV6-1 and TRBJ2-2; D is ambiguous. V was clipped by 3 bases and J by 4 bases, with 9 bases between them. This CDR3 region has 14 residues. The germline CDR1 and CDR2 sequences are MNHNS and SASEGT. In DNA form, the CDR3 reads TGTGCCAGCAGTGAGAGACCAGGCACCGGGGAGCTGTTTTTT. Encoded protein: CASSERPGTGELFF.

This rearrangement joins TRBV28 to TRBJ2-3; D is unclear. Germline values: CDR1 MDHEN, CDR2 SYDVKM. V dropped 5 bases and J dropped 3 bases, with 12 bases sitting between them. This CDR3 is built from 14 residues. The CDR3 region is CASSPPARTDTQYF. The CDR3, as DNA: TGTGCCAGCAGTCCCCCGGCTAGAACAGATACGCAGTATTTT. The whole variable domain, remainder taken from reference TRBV28 and TRBJ2-3, is DVKVTQSSRYLVKRTGEKVFLECVQDMDHENMFWYRQDPGLGLRLIYFSYDVKMKEKGDIPEGYSVSREKKERFSLILESASTNQTSMYLCASSPPARTDTQYFGPGTRLTVL.

The V gene is TRBV28, the J gene TRBJ2-7; 9 bases are a match to TRBD1. This CDR3 has 15 amino acids. CDR1 and CDR2 from the germline V gene are MDHEN and SYDVKM. Trimming removed 5 bases from V and 5 bases from J; junction bases left unmatched: 10. The CDR3 sequence is CASSPQGQGGDEQYF. Here the CDR3 DNA reads TGTGCCAGCAGTCCGCAGGGACAGGGCGGGGACGAGCAGTACTTC.

The chain combines TRBV25-1 with TRBJ2-1; 10 bases line up with TRBD1. This CDR3 is built from 15 residues. From germline, CDR1 is MGHDK and CDR2 SYGVNS. V was pared by 3 bases and J by 7 bases, with 6 bases of the junction left unmatched. The CDR3 protein is CASSDAGTGVNEQFF. CDR3 in DNA: TGTGCCAGCAGTGACGCCGGGACAGGGGTAAATGAGCAGTTCTTC.

This rearrangement joins TRBV5-6 to TRBJ1-3, with TRBD1 as a possible D gene (6 bases). Trimming removed 6 bases from V and 0 bases from J, with 16 bases in between. From germline, CDR1 is SGHDT and CDR2 YYEEEE. This CDR3 comprises 16 residues. The CDR3 bases are TGTGCCAGCACCCTGGGTCTAGGGGGCTCTGGAAACACCATATATTTT. It specifies CASTLGLGGSGNTIYF.

The chain uses TRBV28 and TRBJ1-2, with D possibly being TRBD1 (5 bases). V was pared by 6 bases and J by 7 bases, with 21 bases between. Germline V lookup: CDR1 MDHEN, CDR2 SYDVKM. The CDR3 length is 15 residues. DNA of the CDR3: TGTGCCAGCAGCCCAGCGGGGCTGGGGACGATTGGCTACACCTTC. It translates to CASSPAGLGTIGYTF.

The J gene is TRBJ2-5, the V gene TRBV30; tentative D call: TRBD1 (6 bases). Per the germline V gene, CDR1 is GTSNPN and CDR2 is SVGIG (reference sequence). The ends were cut back, 0 bases at V and 5 bases at J, with 13 bases in the middle. The CDR3 consists of 14 residues. The CDR3 DNA reads as TGTGCCTGGAGTGTGGGTAGGGGGAGTGAGACCCAGTACTTC. It codes for CAWSVGRGSETQYF.

V and J are TRBV19 and TRBJ2-1; 10 bases line up with TRBD2. The V segment lost 1 base and the J segment 2 bases; nucleotides outside the gene matches: 2. The CDR3 contains 16 residues. Germline V lookup: CDR1 LNHDA, CDR2 SQIVND (reference sequence). CDR3 bases: TGTGCCAGTAGTATAGGGACTAGCGGTACCTACAATGAGCAGTTCTTC. Its translation is CASSIGTSGTYNEQFF. The full variable domain, in which reference TRBV19 and TRBJ2-1 provide the parts outside the CDR3, is DGGITQSPKYLFRKEGQNVTLSCEQNLNHDAMYWYRQDPGQGLRLIYYSQIVNDFQKGDIAEGYSVSREKKESFPLTVTSAQKNPTAFYLCASSIGTSGTYNEQFFGPGTRLTVL.

This clone has just a few counts. V usage is TRBV6-5 and J usage is TRBJ1-1; the D is unclear. The CDR3 loop spans 13 amino acids. Trimming shortened V by 10 bases and J by 6 bases, and 18 bases separated the two germline ends. Germline assignment: CDR1 MNHEY and CDR2 SVGAGI. CDR3 in amino acids: CATESSRGAEAFF. Written as DNA, the CDR3 is TGTGCCACAGAAAGTAGCCGGGGAGCTGAAGCTTTCTTT.

This sequence joins TRBV5-1 and TRBJ2-7; TRBD2 is a possible D gene (6 bases). The CDR3 extends over 15 amino acids. Trimming removed 0 bases from V and 6 bases from J, with 16 bases in between. Looked up from germline, CDR1 is SGHRS and CDR2 is YFSETQ. The chain's CDR3 is CASSLGPTGVSEQYF. The CDR3 nucleotides read TGCGCCAGCAGCTTGGGCCCAACGGGGGTGAGCGAGCAGTACTTC.

The gene calls are TRBV5-4 and TRBJ2-1, with 12 bases lining up with TRBD2. Germline assignment: CDR1 SGHNT and CDR2 YYREEE (reference sequence). The CDR3 sequence is 17 residues long. V shed 2 bases and J 8 bases; nucleotides not matched to a gene: 11. CDR3 coding DNA: TGTGCCAGCAGCTTTAGACTAGCGGGAGAACATCTCGATGAGCAGTTCTTC. As protein: CASSFRLAGEHLDEQFF. The whole variable domain, remainder taken from reference TRBV5-4 and TRBJ2-1, is ETGVTQSPTHLIKTRGQQVTLRCSSQSGHNTVSWYQQALGQGPQFIFQYYREEENGRGNFPPRFSGLQFPNYSSELNVNALELDDSALYLCASSFRLAGEHLDEQFFGPGTRLTVL.

This chain connects TRBV13 to TRBJ1-1; 7 nucleotides line up with TRBD1. The length of the CDR3 is 13 residues. The junction had 8 bases not matched to a gene; V was cut back by 7 bases and J by 6 bases. Germline loops: CDR1 PRHDT, CDR2 FYEKMQ (reference sequence). DNA of the CDR3: TGTGCCAGCAACCGACAGGGAGGATCTGAAGCTTTCTTT. Amino acids: CASNRQGGSEAFF.

The table lists this clone with a few counts. The rearrangement uses TRBV27 and TRBJ2-1; 9 bases are a match to TRBD1. The J segment lost 8 bases and the V segment lost 7 bases, leaving 12 bases of the junction unmatched. The CDR3 totals 15 residues. Germline V lookup: CDR1 MNHEY, CDR2 SMNVEV (reference sequence). CDR3: CASTSPGQGRHEQFF. CDR3 in DNA: TGTGCCAGCACCTCCCCGGGACAGGGTAGACATGAGCAGTTCTTC.

This rearrangement joins TRBV2 to TRBJ1-1, with D uncertain. Trimming pared 1 base from V and 0 bases from J, leaving 15 bases between. This CDR3 is 17 amino acids long. The germline V gene encodes CDR1 SNHLY and CDR2 FYNNEI. CDR3 protein: CASSEVGSFFLNTEAFF. The CDR3 DNA is TGTGCCAGCAGTGAAGTGGGCAGCTTTTTCTTGAACACTGAAGCTTTCTTT.

The CDR3 region has the DNA TGTGCCAGTTTGGGGGGGGTCTCCTACAATGAGCAGTTCTTC. As protein: CASLGGVSYNEQFF. V is TRBV19 and J is TRBJ2-1, with 7 bases fitting TRBD2. The CDR3 contains 14 residues. Trimming at V came to 8 bases and at J to 0 bases, leaving 4 bases not matched to a gene. Germline CDR1 is LNHDA and CDR2 is SQIVND (reference sequence). Drawing the rest from reference TRBV19 and TRBJ2-1, the complete variable domain is DGGITQSPKYLFRKEGQNVTLSCEQNLNHDAMYWYRQDPGQGLRLIYYSQIVNDFQKGDIAEGYSVSREKKESFPLTVTSAQKNPTAFYLCASLGGVSYNEQFFGPGTRLTVL.